The source of this T cell receptor beta chain is a study of shared clonotypes between healthy human individuals. Healthy HIV-negative adults without recent acute infections or vaccinations served as donors. In the authors' workflow: Filtering differed for immunoSEQ, which gave only junction sequences without quality scores. This table comes from immunoSEQ multiplex PCR, and its TCRdb copy is limited to in-frame clones, with some not included. That table supplies the V and J calls and clone size; D and trimming were determined from the DNA. The repertoire holds millions of clones, with roughly 93% as singletons. CDR3 length equals 14 residues. CDR1 and CDR2 from the germline V gene are MNHEY and SVGAGI. Trimming took off 6 bases at V and 5 bases at J, with 16 bases between the two ends.

Material for sequencing was naive CD4+ T cells from PBMCs. The sample's subset: CD45RA+ positively selected. This chain connects TRBV6-5 to TRBJ1-1; perhaps TRBD1 as D (5 bases). The TCR sequence derives from a man between 18 and 35 years old in good health. Some clones in this sample may be carry-over from other donors' samples. The CDR3 region is CASSLNGGSTEAFF. CDR3 coding DNA: TGTGCCAGCAGCCTTAACGGGGGGAGTACTGAAGCTTTCTTT.